Listed below are T cell receptor beta chains from one sample, sequenced in a study of Graves' ophthalmopathy and Graves' hyperthyroidism. TCRdb redid the calling of the multiplex PCR reads with MiXCR, one entry per CDR3 protein. The sample lists approximately 540,000 distinct CDR3 sequences, under 40% occurring once. The specimen was peripheral blood or thyroid tissue (not recorded which). These receptors were collected from an adult man with Graves' hyperthyroidism. CDR3s include the opening cysteine and the closing phenylalanine or tryptophan. Each record gives: CDR3 DNA, CDR3 protein, D gene, J gene, clone size, V gene. The D gene is left open where the match is weak. A clone size is listed for some rows: how often the clone was seen (once, few, many), or a class if it is expanded.

TGTGCCACCAGCAGAGAACTGACAGCGGTAGGCGAGCAGTACTTC | CATSRELTAVGEQYF | NA | TRBJ2-7 | NA | TRBV15
TGTGCCAGCAGTGGTGGTCCGGGACTAGGTTTCGAGACCCAGTACTTC | CASSGGPGLGFETQYF | TRBD2 | TRBJ2-5 | many | TRBV2
TGTGCCAGCAGTTACGGAGGCCACATGGGTAACTATGGCTACACCTTC | CASSYGGHMGNYGYTF | NA | TRBJ1-2 | NA | TRBV6-5
TGTGCCAGCAGCCGGGGAGAGGGGACCGTCTCCTACGAGCAGTACTTC | CASSRGEGTVSYEQYF | NA | TRBJ2-7 | many | TRBV4-2
TGTGCCAGCAGTTTCCCCGGACAGTTTCAAGAGGCCCAGTACTTC | CASSFPGQFQEAQYF | NA | TRBJ2-5 | NA | TRBV6-5
TGCGCCAGCACCAAGATGCGGACTGAAACCGGGGAGCTGTTTTTT | CASTKMRTETGELFF | NA | TRBJ2-2 | NA | TRBV5-1
TGCAGTGCTACTATAATTACGGGAGGGCCGAAGTACGAGCAGTACTTC | CSATIITGGPKYEQYF | TRBD2 | TRBJ2-7 | NA | TRBV20-1
TGTGCCAGCTCACCACCAGTGACAGGGGGCGAGCAGTACTTC | CASSPPVTGGEQYF | TRBD1 | TRBJ2-7 | NA | TRBV18
TGTGCCAGCAGCGAGGGAGGGGGTGGGGGAAACACCATATATTTT | CASSEGGGGGNTIYF | NA | TRBJ1-3 | many | TRBV9
TGTGCCAGCAGCTTAGACCAGGGACGCACAGATACGCAGTATTTT | CASSLDQGRTDTQYF | NA | TRBJ2-3 | few | TRBV7-9
TGTGCCAGCAGCTTATCGGGAGACAGGGGCTACGAGCAGTACTTC | CASSLSGDRGYEQYF | TRBD1 | TRBJ2-7 | few | TRBV11-2
TGCAGTGCTTCAAGCTCTGGAAACACCATATATTTT | CSASSSGNTIYF | NA | TRBJ1-3 | many | TRBV20-1
TGTGCCACCCGCCGACTAGCGGGGGGGGTTATGGATACGCAGTATTTT | CATRRLAGGVMDTQYF | TRBD2 | TRBJ2-3 | NA | TRBV15
TGTGCCAGCAGTTTGCCCGGGACTCTAGGGCTGACTTTCTTT | CASSLPGTLGLTFF | NA | TRBJ1-1 | few | TRBV28
TGCAGTGCTAGGTCTAGCGAGCACGAGCAGTACTTC | CSARSSEHEQYF | NA | TRBJ2-7 | NA | TRBV20-1
TGTGCCACCAGACAGGGGACTGAGCAGTTCTTC | CATRQGTEQFF | TRBD1 | TRBJ2-1 | NA | TRBV24-1
TGTGCCAGCCACCGGGGGGGGACTGGGAGCTCCTACGAGCAGTACTTC | CASHRGGTGSSYEQYF | TRBD2 | TRBJ2-7 | few | TRBV7-9
TGTGCCAGCAGCTTGGTACAGGCCGTAGGCTACACCTTC | CASSLVQAVGYTF | NA | TRBJ1-2 | few | TRBV5-6
TGTGCCAGCAGCTCCAGGAACACTGAAGCTTTCTTT | CASSSRNTEAFF | NA | TRBJ1-1 | many | TRBV13
TGTGCCTGGAGTCAGACAGCAAGAGAGCAGTACTTC | CAWSQTAREQYF | NA | TRBJ2-7 | many | TRBV30
TGTGCCAGCAGTTTTGGTGGCGGACAGCAGTACTTC | CASSFGGGQQYF | NA | TRBJ2-7 | many | TRBV12-3/TRBV12-4
TGCGCCAGCAGTGAAGCAGGCGACAACTACGAGCAGTACTTC | CASSEAGDNYEQYF | NA | TRBJ2-7 | NA | TRBV10-2
TGTGCCAGCAGCTCCCCGCTTGCGGCTGAAGCTTTCTTT | CASSSPLAAEAFF | NA | TRBJ1-1 | many | TRBV13
TGTGCCAGCAGTTTATCTGTGGGCCGCGGCGAGCAGTACTTC | CASSLSVGRGEQYF | NA | TRBJ2-7 | many | TRBV12-3/TRBV12-4
TGCAGCCCCGCCGTGCTAGCCACCGGGGAGCTGTTTTTT | CSPAVLATGELFF | NA | TRBJ2-2 | NA | TRBV29-1
TGCGCCAGCAGCCACGGACAGGCCTACGAGCAGTACTTC | CASSHGQAYEQYF | TRBD1 | TRBJ2-7 | many | TRBV4-1
TGTGCCAGTAGTTCACAGGGGGCAGGGGAGACTGAAGCTTTCTTT | CASSSQGAGETEAFF | TRBD1 | TRBJ1-1 | NA | TRBV19
TGCAGTGCCCGAGACAGATCTGGGGCCAACGTCCTGACTTTC | CSARDRSGANVLTF | NA | TRBJ2-6 | few | TRBV20-1
TGTGCCATCAGTGATGCGGGAAACTCTGGGGCCAACGTCCTGACTTTC | CAISDAGNSGANVLTF | NA | TRBJ2-6 | NA | TRBV6-5
TGTGCCAGCAGCTTAGAGACTAGCGGGAGGAGGTACGAGCAGTACTTC | CASSLETSGRRYEQYF | TRBD2 | TRBJ2-7 | NA | TRBV7-9
TGCAGTGCTAGTGGGGAAGAGCAGTTCTTC | CSASGEEQFF | NA | TRBJ2-1 | NA | TRBV20-1
TGCAGCGTTGAGCGGGACAGTAGCAATGGCTACACCTTC | CSVERDSSNGYTF | TRBD1 | TRBJ1-2 | NA | TRBV29-1
TGTGCCAGCAGCGTAGTAGCGGGTGGAGAGACCCAGTACTTC | CASSVVAGGETQYF | TRBD2 | TRBJ2-5 | many | TRBV9
TGTGCCAGCAGCTTAGCGGTCACCACGGTTGGGGATACGCAGTATTTT | CASSLAVTTVGDTQYF | NA | TRBJ2-3 | NA | TRBV11-1
TGCAGTGCCCCATTAGATACGCAGTATTTT | CSAPLDTQYF | NA | TRBJ2-3 | few | TRBV20-1
TGTGCCAGCAGCTTGGGGACAGGGGTGCCCGGGGAGCTGTTTTTT | CASSLGTGVPGELFF | TRBD1 | TRBJ2-2 | NA | TRBV7-9
TGTGCCAGCAGCAAAACCGGGACAGGGATAGATACGCAGTATTTT | CASSKTGTGIDTQYF | TRBD1 | TRBJ2-3 | NA | TRBV7-3
TGTGCCACCCTGAGTGGGGGCGGGGAGACCCAGTACTTC | CATLSGGGETQYF | NA | TRBJ2-5 | NA | TRBV27
TGCGCCAGCAGAAGCGAGGGGGCGGAAAAACTGTTTTTT | CASRSEGAEKLFF | TRBD1 | TRBJ1-4 | NA | TRBV5-1
TGTGCCAGCACCTCCGGGGCTTCCTATGGCTACACCTTC | CASTSGASYGYTF | NA | TRBJ1-2 | few | TRBV28
TGTGCCAGCAGTACAGGGACTAACGCTGAAGCTTTCTTT | CASSTGTNAEAFF | NA | TRBJ1-1 | NA | TRBV6-5
TGTGCCAGCAGTTTCCCCGGGAGGCTCGACGAGCAGTACTTC | CASSFPGRLDEQYF | TRBD2 | TRBJ2-7 | NA | TRBV7-9
TGTGCCAGCAGCTTAGATGTCCACAATTCACCCCTCCACTTT | CASSLDVHNSPLHF | NA | TRBJ1-6 | many | TRBV7-2
TGTGCCAGCAGCTCAGGACTAGCGGGAGGATGGCAGTACTTC | CASSSGLAGGWQYF | TRBD2 | TRBJ2-7 | NA | TRBV7-2
TGCGCCAGCAGAGATCAGAGGGCAGAAGAGACCCAGTACTTC | CASRDQRAEETQYF | NA | TRBJ2-5 | NA | TRBV10-1
TGTGCCAGCAGCCTTCGGACATCAAGTAATTCACCCCTCCACTTT | CASSLRTSSNSPLHF | NA | TRBJ1-6 | few | TRBV25-1
TGTGCCAGCAGCCGGGGACAGGGCGGGAGGACTGAAGCTTTCTTT | CASSRGQGGRTEAFF | TRBD1 | TRBJ1-1 | once | TRBV7-2
TGTGCCAGCAGTTTACACATACAGGGTAACACTGAAGCTTTCTTT | CASSLHIQGNTEAFF | NA | TRBJ1-1 | few | TRBV12-3/TRBV12-4
TGTGCCAGTAAAGGGCAGGACACCGGGGAGCTGTTTTTT | CASKGQDTGELFF | NA | TRBJ2-2 | many | TRBV19
TGTGCCACCAGCAGAGATCTGGCCGGGGCCAACGTCCTGACTTTC | CATSRDLAGANVLTF | NA | TRBJ2-6 | NA | TRBV15
TGTGCCAGCAGACCCGGGACAAGCAATCAGCCCCAGCATTTT | CASRPGTSNQPQHF | NA | TRBJ1-5 | few | TRBV27
TGTGCCACCAGTGATTTGTGGCTAGCGGGAGGACAACAGCAGTTCTTC | CATSDLWLAGGQQQFF | TRBD2 | TRBJ2-1 | once | TRBV12-3/TRBV12-4
TGTGCCAGCAGCTTACGACGAACCGGGGAGCTGTTTTTT | CASSLRRTGELFF | NA | TRBJ2-2 | many | TRBV7-6
TGTGCCAGCAGCTTTCCGGGACAAGACACCGGGGAGCTGTTTTTT | CASSFPGQDTGELFF | NA | TRBJ2-2 | many | TRBV7-9
TGTGCCAGCAGTGGATTAAGATCACAGGGTCAGGGCGCCTACGAGCAGTACTTC | CASSGLRSQGQGAYEQYF | NA | TRBJ2-7 | many | TRBV12-3/TRBV12-4